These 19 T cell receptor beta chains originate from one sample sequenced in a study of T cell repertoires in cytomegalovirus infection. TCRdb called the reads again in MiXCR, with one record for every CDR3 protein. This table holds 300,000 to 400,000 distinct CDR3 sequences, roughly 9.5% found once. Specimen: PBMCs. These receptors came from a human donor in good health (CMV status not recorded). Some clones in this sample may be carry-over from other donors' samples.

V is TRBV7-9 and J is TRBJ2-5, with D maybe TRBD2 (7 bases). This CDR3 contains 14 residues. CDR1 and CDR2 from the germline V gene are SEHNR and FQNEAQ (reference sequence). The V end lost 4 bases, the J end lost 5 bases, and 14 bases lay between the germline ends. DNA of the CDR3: TGTGCCAGCAGCTCCGGGGGGCAGGAGGAGACCCAGTACTTC. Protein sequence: CASSSGGQEETQYF.

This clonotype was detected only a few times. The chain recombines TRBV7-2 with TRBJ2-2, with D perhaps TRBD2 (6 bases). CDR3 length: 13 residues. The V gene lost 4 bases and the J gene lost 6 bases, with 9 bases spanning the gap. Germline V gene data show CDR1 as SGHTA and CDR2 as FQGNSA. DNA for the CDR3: TGTGCCAGCAGCTCAAGACTAGCCGGGGAGCTGTTTTTT. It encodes CASSSRLAGELFF.

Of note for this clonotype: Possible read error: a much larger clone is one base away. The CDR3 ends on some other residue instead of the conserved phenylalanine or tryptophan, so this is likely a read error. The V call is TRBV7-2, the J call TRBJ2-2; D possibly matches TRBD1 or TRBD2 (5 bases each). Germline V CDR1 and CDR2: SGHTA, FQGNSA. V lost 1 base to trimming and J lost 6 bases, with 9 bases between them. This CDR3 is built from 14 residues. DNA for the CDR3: TGTGCCAGCAGCTTAGGACAGCGGCCCGGGGAGCTGTTTTCT. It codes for CASSLGQRPGELFS.

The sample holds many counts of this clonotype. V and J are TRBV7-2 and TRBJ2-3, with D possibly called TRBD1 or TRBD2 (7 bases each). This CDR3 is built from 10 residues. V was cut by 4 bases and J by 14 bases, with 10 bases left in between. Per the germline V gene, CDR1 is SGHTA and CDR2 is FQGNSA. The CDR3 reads CASSSGGAYF. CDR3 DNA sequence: TGTGCCAGCAGCTCAGGGGGGGCGTATTTT.

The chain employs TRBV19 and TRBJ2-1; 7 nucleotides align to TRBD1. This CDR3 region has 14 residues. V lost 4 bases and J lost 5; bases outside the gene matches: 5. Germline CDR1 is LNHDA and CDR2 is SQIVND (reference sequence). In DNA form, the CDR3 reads TGTGCCAGTAGTACCAGACAGGGCGACAATGAGCAGTTCTTC. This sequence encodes CASSTRQGDNEQFF. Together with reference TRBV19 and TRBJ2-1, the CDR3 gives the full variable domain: DGGITQSPKYLFRKEGQNVTLSCEQNLNHDAMYWYRQDPGQGLRLIYYSQIVNDFQKGDIAEGYSVSREKKESFPLTVTSAQKNPTAFYLCASSTRQGDNEQFFGPGTRLTVL.

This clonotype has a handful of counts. The CDR3 sequence: CASSPLGRANTEAFF. The CDR3 DNA is TGTGCCAGCAGCCCCCTAGGAAGAGCGAACACTGAAGCTTTCTTT. The chain couples TRBV11-2 to TRBJ1-1; D unresolved. The germline CDR1 and CDR2 sequences are SGHAT and FQNNGV. V lost 5 bases to trimming and J lost 1 base, with 14 bases between them. This CDR3 has 15 residues.

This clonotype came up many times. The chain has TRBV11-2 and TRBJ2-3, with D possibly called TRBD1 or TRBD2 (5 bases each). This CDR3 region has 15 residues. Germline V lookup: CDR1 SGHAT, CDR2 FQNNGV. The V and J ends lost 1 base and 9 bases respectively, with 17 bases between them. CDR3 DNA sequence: TGTGCCAGCAGCTTAGTGGGACCCCCAGGGCGGACGCAGTATTTT. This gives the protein CASSLVGPPGRTQYF.

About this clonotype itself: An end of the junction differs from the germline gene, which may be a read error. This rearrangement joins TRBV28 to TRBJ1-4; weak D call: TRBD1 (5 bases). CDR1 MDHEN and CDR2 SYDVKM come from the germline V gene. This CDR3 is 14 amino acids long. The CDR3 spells CASTRTRSDEKLSF. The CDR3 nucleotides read TGTGCCAGCACCCGGACACGCTCTGATGAAAAACTGTCTTTT.

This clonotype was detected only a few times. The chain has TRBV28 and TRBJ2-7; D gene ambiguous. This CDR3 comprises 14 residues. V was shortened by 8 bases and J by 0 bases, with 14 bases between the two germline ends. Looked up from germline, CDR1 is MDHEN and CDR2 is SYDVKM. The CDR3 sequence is CASLRKGSSYEQYF. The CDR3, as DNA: TGTGCCAGCCTACGTAAGGGTAGCTCCTACGAGCAGTACTTC.

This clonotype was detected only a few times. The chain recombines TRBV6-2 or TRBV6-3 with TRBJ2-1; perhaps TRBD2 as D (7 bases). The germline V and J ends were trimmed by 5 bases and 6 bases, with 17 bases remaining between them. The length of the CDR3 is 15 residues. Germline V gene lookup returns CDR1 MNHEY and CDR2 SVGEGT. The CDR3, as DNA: TGTGCCAGCAGTCTTGGGGGGGGAGGGGGCAATGAGCAGTTCTTC. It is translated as CASSLGGGGGNEQFF.

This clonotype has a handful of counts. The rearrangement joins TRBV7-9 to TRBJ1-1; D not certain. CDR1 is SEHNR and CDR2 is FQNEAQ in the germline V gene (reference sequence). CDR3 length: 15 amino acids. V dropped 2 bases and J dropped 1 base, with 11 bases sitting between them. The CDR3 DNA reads TGTGCCAGCAGCTTATCCCAGCTTTCGAACACTGAAGCTTTCTTT. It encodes CASSLSQLSNTEAFF.

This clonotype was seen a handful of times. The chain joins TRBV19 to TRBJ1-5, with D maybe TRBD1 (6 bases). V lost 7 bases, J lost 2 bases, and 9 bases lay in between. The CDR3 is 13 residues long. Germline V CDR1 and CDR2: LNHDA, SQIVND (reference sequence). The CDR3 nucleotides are TGTGCCAGTAAACGACAGGGCAATCAGCCCCAGCATTTT. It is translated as CASKRQGNQPQHF.

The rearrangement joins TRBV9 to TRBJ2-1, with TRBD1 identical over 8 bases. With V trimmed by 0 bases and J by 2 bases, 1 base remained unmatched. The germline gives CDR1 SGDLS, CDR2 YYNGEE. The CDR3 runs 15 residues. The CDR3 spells CASSVEGQAYNEQFF. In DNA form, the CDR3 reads TGTGCCAGCAGCGTAGAGGGACAGGCCTACAATGAGCAGTTCTTC.

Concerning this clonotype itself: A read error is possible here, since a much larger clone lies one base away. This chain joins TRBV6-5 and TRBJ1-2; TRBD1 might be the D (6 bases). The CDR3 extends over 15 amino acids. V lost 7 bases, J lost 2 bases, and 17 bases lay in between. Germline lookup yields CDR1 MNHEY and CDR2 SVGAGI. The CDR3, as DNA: TGTGCCAGCACCCGGCCGGGACACAAAAACTATGGCTACACCTTC. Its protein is CASTRPGHKNYGYTF.

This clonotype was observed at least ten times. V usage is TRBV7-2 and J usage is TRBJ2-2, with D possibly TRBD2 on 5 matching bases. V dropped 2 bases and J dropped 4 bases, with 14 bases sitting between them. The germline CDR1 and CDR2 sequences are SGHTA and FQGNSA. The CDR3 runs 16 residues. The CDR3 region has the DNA TGTGCCAGCAGCTTAAGCGGCAGGACGGGCACCGGGGAGCTGTTTTTT. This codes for CASSLSGRTGTGELFF.

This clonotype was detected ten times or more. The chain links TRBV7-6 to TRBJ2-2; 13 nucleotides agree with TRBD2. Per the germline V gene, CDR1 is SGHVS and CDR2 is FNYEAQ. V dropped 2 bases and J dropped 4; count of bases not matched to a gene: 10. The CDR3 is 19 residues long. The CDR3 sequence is CASSLFGPTSGGTTGELFF. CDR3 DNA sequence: TGTGCCAGCAGCTTATTTGGCCCGACTAGCGGGGGGACCACCGGGGAGCTGTTTTTT.

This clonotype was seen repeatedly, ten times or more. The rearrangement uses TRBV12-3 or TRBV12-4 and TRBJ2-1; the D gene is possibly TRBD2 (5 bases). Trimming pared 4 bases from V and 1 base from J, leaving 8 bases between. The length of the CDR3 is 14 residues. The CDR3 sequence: CASSSSGSYNEQFF. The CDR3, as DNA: TGTGCCAGCAGTTCGAGCGGATCCTACAATGAGCAGTTCTTC.

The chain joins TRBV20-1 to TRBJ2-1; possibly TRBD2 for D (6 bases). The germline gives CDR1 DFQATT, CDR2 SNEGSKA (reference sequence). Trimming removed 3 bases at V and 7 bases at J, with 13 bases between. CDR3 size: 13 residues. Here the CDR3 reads CSARGDWVNEQFF. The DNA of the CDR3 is TGCAGTGCTAGGGGGGACTGGGTAAATGAGCAGTTCTTC.

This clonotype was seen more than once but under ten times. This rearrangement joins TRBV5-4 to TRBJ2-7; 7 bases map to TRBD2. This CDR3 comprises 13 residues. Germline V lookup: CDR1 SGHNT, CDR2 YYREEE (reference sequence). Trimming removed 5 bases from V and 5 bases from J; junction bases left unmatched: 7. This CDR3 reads CASSITSVHEQYF. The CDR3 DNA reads TGTGCCAGCAGTATTACTAGCGTCCACGAGCAGTACTTC.